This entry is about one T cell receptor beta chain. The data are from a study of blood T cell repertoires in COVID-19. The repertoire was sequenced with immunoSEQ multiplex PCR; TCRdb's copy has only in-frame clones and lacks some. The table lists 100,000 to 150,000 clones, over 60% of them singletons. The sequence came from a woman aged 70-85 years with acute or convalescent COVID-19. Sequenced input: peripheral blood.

CDR3 residues: CASSVDRHYEQYF. DNA for the CDR3: TGTGCCAGTAGCGTGGACAGACACTACGAGCAGTACTTC. This chain connects TRBV19 to TRBJ2-7; maybe TRBD1 (6 bases). The CDR3 covers 13 residues. The V and J ends lost 6 bases and 3 bases respectively, with 12 bases between them. In germline, CDR1 is LNHDA, CDR2 SQIVND (reference sequence).